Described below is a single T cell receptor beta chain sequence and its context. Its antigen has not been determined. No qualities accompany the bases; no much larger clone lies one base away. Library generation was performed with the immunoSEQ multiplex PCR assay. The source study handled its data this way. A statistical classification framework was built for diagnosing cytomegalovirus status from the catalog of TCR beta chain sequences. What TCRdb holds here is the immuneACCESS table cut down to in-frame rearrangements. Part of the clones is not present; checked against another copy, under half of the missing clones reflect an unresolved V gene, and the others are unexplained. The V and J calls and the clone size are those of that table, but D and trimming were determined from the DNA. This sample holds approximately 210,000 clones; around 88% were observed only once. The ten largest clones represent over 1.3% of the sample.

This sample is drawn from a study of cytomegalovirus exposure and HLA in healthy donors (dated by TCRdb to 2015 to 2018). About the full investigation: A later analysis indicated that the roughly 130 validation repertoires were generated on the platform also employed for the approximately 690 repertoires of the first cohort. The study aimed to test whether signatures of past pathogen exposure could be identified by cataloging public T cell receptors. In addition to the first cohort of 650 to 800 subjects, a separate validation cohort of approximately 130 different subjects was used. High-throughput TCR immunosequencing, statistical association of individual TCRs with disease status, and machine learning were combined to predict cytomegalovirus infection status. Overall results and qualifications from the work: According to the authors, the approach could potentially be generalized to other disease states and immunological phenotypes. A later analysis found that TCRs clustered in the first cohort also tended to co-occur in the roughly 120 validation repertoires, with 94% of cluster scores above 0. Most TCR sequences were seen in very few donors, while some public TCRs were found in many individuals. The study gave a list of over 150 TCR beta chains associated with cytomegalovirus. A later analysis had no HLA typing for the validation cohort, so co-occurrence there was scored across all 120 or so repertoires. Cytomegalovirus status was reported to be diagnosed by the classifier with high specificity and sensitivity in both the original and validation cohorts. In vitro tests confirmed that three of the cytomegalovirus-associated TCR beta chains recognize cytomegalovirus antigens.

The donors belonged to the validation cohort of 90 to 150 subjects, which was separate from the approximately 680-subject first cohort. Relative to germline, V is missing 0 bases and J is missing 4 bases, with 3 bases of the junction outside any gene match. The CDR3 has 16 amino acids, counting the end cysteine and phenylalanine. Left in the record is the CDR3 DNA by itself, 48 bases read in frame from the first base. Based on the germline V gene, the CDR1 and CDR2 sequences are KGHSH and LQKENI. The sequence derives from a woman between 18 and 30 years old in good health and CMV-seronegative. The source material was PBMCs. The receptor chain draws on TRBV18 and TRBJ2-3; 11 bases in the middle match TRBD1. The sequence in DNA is TGTGCCAGCTCACCACCGATGGGACAGGGGGCAGATACGCAGTATTTT. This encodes CASSPPMGQGADTQYF.